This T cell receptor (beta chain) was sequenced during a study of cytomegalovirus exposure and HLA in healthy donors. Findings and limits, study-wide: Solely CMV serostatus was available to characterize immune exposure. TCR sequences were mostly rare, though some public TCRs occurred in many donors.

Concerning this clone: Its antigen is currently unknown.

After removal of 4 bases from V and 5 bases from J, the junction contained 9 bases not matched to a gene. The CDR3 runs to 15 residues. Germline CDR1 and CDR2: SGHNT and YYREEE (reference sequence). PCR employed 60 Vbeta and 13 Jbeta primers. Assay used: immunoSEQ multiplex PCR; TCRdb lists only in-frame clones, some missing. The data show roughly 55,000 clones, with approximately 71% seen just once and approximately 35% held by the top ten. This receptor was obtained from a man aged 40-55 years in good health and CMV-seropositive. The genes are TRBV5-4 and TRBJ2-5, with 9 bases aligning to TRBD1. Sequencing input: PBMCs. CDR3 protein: CASSRRTGVGETQYF. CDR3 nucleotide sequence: TGTGCCAGCAGCCGTAGGACAGGGGTAGGGGAGACCCAGTACTTC. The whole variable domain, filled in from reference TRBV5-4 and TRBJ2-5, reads ETGVTQSPTHLIKTRGQQVTLRCSSQSGHNTVSWYQQALGQGPQFIFQYYREEENGRGNFPPRFSGLQFPNYSSELNVNALELDDSALYLCASSRRTGVGETQYFGPGTRLLVL.